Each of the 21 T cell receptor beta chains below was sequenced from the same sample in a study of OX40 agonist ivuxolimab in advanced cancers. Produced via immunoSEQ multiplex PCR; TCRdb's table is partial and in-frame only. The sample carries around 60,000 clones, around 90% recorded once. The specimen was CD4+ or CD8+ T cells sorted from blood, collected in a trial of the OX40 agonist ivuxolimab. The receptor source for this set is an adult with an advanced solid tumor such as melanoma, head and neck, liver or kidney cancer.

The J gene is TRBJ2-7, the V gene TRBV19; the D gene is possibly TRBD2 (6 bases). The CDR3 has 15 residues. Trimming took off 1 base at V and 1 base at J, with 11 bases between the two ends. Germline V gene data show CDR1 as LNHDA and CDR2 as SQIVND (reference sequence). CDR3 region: CASSIGGSGSYEQYF. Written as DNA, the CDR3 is TGTGCCAGTAGTATAGGGGGTAGCGGTTCCTACGAGCAGTACTTC.

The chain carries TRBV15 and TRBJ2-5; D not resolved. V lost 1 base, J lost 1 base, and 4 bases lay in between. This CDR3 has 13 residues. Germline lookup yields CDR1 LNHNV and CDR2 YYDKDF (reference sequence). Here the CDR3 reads CATSRGLQETQYF. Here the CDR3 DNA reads TGTGCCACCAGCAGAGGGCTCCAAGAGACCCAGTACTTC. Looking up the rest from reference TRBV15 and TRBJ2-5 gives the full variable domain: DAMVIQNPRYQVTQFGKPVTLSCSQTLNHNVMYWYQQKSSQAPKLLFHYYDKDFNNEADTPDNFQSRRPNTSFCFLDIRSPGLGDTAMYLCATSRGLQETQYFGPGTRLLVL.

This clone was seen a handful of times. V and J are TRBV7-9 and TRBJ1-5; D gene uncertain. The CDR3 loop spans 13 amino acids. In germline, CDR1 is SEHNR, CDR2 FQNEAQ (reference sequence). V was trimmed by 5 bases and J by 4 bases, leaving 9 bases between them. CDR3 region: CASSQGSNQPQHF. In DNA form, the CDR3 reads TGTGCCAGCAGCCAAGGATCGAATCAGCCCCAGCATTTT. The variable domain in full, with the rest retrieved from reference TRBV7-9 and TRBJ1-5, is DTGVSQNPRHKITKRGQNVTFRCDPISEHNRLYWYRQTLGQGPEFLTYFQNEAQLEKSRLLSDRFSAERPKGSFSTLEIQRTEQGDSAMYLCASSQGSNQPQHFGDGTRLSIL.

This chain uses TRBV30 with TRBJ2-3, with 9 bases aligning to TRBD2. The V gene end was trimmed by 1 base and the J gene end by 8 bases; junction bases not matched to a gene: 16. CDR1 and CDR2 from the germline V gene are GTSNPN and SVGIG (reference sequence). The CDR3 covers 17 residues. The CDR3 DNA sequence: TGTGCCTGGAGTGCCCCGACTAGCGGCCTCCCTGGAGGTACGCAGTATTTT. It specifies CAWSAPTSGLPGGTQYF. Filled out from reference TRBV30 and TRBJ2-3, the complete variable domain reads SQTIHQWPATLVQPVGSPLSLECTVEGTSNPNLYWYRQAAGRGLQLLFYSVGIGQISSEVPQNLSASRPQDRQFILSSKKLLLSDSGFYLCAWSAPTSGLPGGTQYFGPGTRLTVL.

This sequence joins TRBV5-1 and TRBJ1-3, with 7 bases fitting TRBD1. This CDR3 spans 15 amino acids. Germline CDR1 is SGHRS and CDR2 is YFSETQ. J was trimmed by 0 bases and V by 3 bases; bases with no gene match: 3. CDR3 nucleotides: TGCGCCAGCAGCTCGACAGGGAACTCTGGAAACACCATATATTTT. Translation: CASSSTGNSGNTIYF.

The CDR3 spells CASSLSANTEAFF. In DNA, the CDR3 is TGTGCCAGCAGCTTGAGTGCGAACACTGAAGCTTTCTTT. The chain employs TRBV7-3 and TRBJ1-1, with no clear D. Germline CDR1 and CDR2: SGHTA and FQGTGA. Trimming removed 3 bases from V and 1 base from J, with 6 bases in between. The CDR3 has 13 residues.

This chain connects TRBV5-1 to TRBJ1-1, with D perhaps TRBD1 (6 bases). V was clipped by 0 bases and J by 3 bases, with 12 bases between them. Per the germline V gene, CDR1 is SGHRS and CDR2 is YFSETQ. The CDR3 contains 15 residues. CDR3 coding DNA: TGCGCCAGCAGCTTGGACAGGGCGTCGCACACTGAAGCTTTCTTT. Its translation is CASSLDRASHTEAFF.

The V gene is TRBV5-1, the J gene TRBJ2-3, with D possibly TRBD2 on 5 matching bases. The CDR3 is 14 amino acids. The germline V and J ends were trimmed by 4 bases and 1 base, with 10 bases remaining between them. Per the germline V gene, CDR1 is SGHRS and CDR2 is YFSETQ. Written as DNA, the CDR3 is TGCGCCAGCAGCCCCGGACTGGGCACAGATACGCAGTATTTT. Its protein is CASSPGLGTDTQYF.

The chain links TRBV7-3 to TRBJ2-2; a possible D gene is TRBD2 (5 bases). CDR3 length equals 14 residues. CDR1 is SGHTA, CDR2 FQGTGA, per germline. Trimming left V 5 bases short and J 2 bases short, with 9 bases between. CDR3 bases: TGTGCCAGCAGCCCCGGACTTAACACCGGGGAGCTGTTTTTT. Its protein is CASSPGLNTGELFF.

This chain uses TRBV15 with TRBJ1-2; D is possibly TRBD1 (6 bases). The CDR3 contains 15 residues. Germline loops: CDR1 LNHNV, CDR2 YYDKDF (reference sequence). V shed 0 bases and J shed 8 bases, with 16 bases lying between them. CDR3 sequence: CATSRDFARGIGYTF. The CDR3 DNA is TGTGCCACCAGCAGAGATTTCGCCAGGGGTATCGGCTACACCTTC.

The CDR3 is CAWSAGTANEKLFF. CDR3 DNA sequence: TGTGCCTGGAGTGCCGGGACAGCTAATGAAAAACTGTTTTTT. The V gene is TRBV30, the J gene TRBJ1-4; 7 nucleotides agree with TRBD1. V shed 1 base, J shed 3 bases, and the junction held 2 bases outside the gene matches. The CDR3 consists of 14 residues. Per the germline V gene, CDR1 is GTSNPN and CDR2 is SVGIG (reference sequence).

The CDR3 nucleotides read TGTGCCAGCAGTGAGGGGCAGGGCAATCAGCCCCAGCATTTT. Translating it yields CASSEGQGNQPQHF. The J gene is TRBJ1-5, the V gene TRBV2; tentatively, D is TRBD1 (5 bases). The CDR3 is made up of 14 amino acids. Per germline, CDR1 SNHLY and CDR2 FYNNEI. Trimming stripped 3 bases from V and 2 bases from J, with 8 bases between.

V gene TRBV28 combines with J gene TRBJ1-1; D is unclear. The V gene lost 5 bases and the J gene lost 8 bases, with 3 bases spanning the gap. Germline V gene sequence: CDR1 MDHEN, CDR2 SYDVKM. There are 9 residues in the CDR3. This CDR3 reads CASSVEAFF. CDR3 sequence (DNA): TGTGCCAGCAGTGTCGAAGCTTTCTTT.

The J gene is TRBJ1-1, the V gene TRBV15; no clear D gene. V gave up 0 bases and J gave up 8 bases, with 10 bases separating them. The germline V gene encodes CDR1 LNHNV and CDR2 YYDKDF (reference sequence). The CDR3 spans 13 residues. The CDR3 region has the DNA TGTGCCACCAGCAGAGACCGTGACGAGGAAGCTTTCTTT. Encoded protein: CATSRDRDEEAFF.

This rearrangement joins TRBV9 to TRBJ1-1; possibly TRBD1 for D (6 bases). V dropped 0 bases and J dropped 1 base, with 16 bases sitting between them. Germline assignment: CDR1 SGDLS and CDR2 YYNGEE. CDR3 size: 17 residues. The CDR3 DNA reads TGTGCCAGCAGCGTAGATGGGCACGGGACACCGAACACTGAAGCTTTCTTT. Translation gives CASSVDGHGTPNTEAFF.

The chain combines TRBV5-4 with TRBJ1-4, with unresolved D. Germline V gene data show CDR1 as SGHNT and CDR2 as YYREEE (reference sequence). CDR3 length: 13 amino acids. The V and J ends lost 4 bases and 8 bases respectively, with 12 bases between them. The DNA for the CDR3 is TGTGCCAGCAGCCGGGATTCCGGCGAAAAACTGTTTTTT. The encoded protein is CASSRDSGEKLFF.

The CDR3 DNA sequence: TGTGCCAGCAGCCCCGGGGGGGTCAGTGAGACCCAGTACTTC. Translation: CASSPGGVSETQYF. The rearrangement joins TRBV7-2 to TRBJ2-5; TRBD2 agrees at 8 bases. V was clipped by 5 bases and J by 5 bases; unmatched bases: 7. The CDR3 sequence is 14 residues long. Per germline, CDR1 SGHTA and CDR2 FQGNSA.

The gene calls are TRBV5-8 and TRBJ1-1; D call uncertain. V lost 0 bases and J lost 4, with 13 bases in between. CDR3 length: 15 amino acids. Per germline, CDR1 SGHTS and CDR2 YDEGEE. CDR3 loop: CASSLGGGGPTEAFF. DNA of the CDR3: TGTGCCAGCAGCTTGGGGGGAGGAGGGCCCACTGAAGCTTTCTTT.

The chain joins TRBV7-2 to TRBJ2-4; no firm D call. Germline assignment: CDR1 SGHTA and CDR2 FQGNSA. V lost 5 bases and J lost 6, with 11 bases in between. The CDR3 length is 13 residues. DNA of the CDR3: TGTGCCAGCAGCCCCGGACCGGGAAACATTCAGTACTTC. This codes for CASSPGPGNIQYF. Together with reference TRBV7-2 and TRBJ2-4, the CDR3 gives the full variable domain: GAGVSQSPSNKVTEKGKDVELRCDPISGHTALYWYRQSLGQGLEFLIYFQGNSAPDKSGLPSDRFSAERTGGSVSTLTIQRTQQEDSAVYLCASSPGPGNIQYFGAGTRLSVL.

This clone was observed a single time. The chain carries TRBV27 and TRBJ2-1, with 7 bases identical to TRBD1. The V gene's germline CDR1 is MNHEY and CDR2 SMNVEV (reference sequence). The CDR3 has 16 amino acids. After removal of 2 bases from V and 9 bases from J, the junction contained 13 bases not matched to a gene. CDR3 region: CASSLRVGQLSTEQFF. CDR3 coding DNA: TGTGCCAGCAGTTTACGAGTGGGACAGTTGTCAACTGAGCAGTTCTTC.

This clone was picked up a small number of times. As DNA, the CDR3 is TGTGCCAGCAAAGTGACCCCGAACACCGGGGAGCTGTTTTTT. Residues: CASKVTPNTGELFF. The rearrangement links TRBV9 to TRBJ2-2; D gene ambiguous. The CDR3 totals 14 residues. Germline lookup yields CDR1 SGDLS and CDR2 YYNGEE. Deletions cut 6 bases from V and 0 bases from J, with 9 bases between.